Listed here are 5 T cell receptor beta chains from one sample, sequenced in a study of cytomegalovirus exposure and HLA in healthy donors. With 60 Vbeta and 13 Jbeta primers, the PCR was carried out. Clones were sequenced by immunoSEQ multiplex PCR, and TCRdb holds only the in-frame ones, with some missing. Among around 230,000 clones, 85% were seen once, and the ten largest hold 0.2% to 0.25%. The sequencing input was PBMCs. All receptors derive from a girl aged 2 to 10 in good health and CMV-seronegative.

The CDR3: CASSLTVSQPQHF. The CDR3, as DNA: TGTGCCAGCAGTTTAACTGTGTCTCAGCCCCAGCATTTT. The chain employs TRBV27 and TRBJ1-5; the D is unclear. The CDR3 is made up of 13 amino acids. The V gene's germline CDR1 is MNHEY and CDR2 SMNVEV (reference sequence). V lost 2 bases and J 6 bases, leaving 8 bases between the germline ends.

The chain joins TRBV29-1 to TRBJ1-4; D call uncertain. Germline V gene sequence: CDR1 SQVTM, CDR2 ANQGSEA. The CDR3 runs to 11 residues. Trimming took 3 bases from V and 7 from J, leaving 6 bases between them. The CDR3 nucleotides are TGCAGCGTTGATTTCTCTGAAAAACTGTTTTTT. Protein product: CSVDFSEKLFF.

The gene calls are TRBV4-2 and TRBJ2-3; 9 nucleotides agree with TRBD1. Germline-derived CDR1 and CDR2 are LGHNA and YNFKEQ. With 0 bases clipped from V and 3 bases from J, the junction kept 7 bases outside the gene matches. The CDR3 contains 17 residues. The CDR3 region is CASSQEHRGRGTDTQYF. In nucleotides, the CDR3 is TGTGCCAGCAGCCAAGAACACAGGGGGCGGGGTACAGATACGCAGTATTTT.

This rearrangement joins TRBV7-2 to TRBJ2-7; a possible D gene is TRBD2 (5 bases). The germline V gene has CDR1 SGHTA and CDR2 FQGNSA. V shed 0 bases and J shed 3 bases, with 6 bases lying between them. CDR3 length equals 13 residues. The CDR3 sequence: CASSLARDYEQYF. As DNA, the CDR3 is TGTGCCAGCAGCTTAGCGAGGGACTACGAGCAGTACTTC.

The V and J genes are TRBV29-1 and TRBJ2-1; 9 bases are a match to TRBD2. Germline trimming cut 3 bases from V and 6 bases from J; bases unmatched to any gene: 9. The germline gives CDR1 SQVTM, CDR2 ANQGSEA. This CDR3 spans 15 amino acids. CDR3 sequence (DNA): TGCAGCGTTGACGTAGCGGGAGCGACAATCAATGAGCAGTTCTTC. Translation: CSVDVAGATINEQFF.